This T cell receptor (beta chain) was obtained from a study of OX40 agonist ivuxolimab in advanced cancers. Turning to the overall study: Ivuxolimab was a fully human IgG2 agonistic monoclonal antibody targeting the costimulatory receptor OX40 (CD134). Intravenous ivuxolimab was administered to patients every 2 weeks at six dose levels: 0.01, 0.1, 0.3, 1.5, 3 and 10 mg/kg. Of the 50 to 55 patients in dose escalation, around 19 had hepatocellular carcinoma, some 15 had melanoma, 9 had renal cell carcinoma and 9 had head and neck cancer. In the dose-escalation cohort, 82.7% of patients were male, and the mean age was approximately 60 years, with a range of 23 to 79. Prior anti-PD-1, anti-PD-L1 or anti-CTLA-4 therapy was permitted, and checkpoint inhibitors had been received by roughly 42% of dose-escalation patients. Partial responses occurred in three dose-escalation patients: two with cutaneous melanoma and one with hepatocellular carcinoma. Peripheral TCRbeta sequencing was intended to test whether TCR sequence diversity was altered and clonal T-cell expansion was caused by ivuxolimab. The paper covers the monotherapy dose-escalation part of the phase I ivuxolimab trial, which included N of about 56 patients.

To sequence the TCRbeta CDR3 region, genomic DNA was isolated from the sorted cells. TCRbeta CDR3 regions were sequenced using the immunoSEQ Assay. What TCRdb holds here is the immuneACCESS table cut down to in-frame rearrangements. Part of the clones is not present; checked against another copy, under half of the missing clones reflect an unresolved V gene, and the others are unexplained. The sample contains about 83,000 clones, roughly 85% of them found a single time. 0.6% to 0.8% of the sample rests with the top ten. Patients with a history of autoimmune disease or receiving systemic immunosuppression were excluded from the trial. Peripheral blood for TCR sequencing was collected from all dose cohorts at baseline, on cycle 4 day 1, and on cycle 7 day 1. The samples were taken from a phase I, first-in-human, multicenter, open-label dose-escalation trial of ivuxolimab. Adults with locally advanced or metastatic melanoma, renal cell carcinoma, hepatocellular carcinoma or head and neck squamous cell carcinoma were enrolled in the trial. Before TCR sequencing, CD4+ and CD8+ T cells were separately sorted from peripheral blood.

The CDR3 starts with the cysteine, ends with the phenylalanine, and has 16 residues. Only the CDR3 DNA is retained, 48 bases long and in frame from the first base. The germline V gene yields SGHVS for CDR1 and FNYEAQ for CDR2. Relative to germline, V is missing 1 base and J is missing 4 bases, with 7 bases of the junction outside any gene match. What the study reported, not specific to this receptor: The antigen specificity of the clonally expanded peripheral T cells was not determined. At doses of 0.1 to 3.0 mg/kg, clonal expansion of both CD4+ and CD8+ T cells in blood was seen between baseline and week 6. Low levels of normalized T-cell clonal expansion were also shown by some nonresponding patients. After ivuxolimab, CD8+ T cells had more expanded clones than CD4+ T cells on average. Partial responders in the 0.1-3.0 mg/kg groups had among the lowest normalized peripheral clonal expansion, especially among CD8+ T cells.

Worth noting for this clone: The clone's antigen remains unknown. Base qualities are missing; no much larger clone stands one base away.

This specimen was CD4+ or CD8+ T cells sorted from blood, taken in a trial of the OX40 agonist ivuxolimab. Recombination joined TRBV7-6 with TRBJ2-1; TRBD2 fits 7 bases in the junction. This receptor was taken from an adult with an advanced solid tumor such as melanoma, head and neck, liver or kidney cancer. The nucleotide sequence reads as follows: TGTGCCAGCAGCTTAGGTGGCCAGCGGGGTTACAATGAGCAGTTCTTC. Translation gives CASSLGGQRGYNEQFF.